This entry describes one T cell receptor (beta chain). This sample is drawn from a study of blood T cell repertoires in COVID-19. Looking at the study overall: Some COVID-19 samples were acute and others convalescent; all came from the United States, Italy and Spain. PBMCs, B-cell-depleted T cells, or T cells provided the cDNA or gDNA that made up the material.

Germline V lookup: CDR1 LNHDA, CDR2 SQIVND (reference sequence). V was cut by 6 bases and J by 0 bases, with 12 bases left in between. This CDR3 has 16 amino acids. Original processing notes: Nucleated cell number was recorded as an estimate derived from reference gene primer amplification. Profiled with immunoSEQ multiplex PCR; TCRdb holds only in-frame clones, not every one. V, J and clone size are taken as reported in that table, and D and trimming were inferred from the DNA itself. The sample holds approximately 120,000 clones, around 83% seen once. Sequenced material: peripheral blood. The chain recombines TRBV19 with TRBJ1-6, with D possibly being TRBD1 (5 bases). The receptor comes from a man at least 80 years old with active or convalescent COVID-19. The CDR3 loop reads CASRLQASSYNSPLHF. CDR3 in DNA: TGTGCCAGTAGATTACAGGCGAGCTCCTATAATTCACCCCTCCACTTT. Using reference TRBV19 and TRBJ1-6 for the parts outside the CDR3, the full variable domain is DGGITQSPKYLFRKEGQNVTLSCEQNLNHDAMYWYRQDPGQGLRLIYYSQIVNDFQKGDIAEGYSVSREKKESFPLTVTSAQKNPTAFYLCASRLQASSYNSPLHFGNGTRLTVT.